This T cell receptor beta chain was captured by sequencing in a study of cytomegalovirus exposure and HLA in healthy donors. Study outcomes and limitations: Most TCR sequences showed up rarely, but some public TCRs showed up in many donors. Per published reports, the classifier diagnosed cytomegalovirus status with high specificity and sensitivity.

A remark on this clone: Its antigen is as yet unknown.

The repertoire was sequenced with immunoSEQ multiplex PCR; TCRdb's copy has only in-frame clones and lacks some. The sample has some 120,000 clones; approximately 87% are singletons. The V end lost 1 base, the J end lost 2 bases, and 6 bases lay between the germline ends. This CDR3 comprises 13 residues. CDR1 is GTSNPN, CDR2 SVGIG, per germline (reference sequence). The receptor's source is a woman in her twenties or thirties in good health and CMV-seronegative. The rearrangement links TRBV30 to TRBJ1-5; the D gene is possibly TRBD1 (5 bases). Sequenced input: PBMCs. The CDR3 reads CAWSGGGNQPQHF. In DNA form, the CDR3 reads TGTGCCTGGAGTGGGGGGGGCAATCAGCCCCAGCATTTT.